This TCR beta chain was recorded in a study of T cells in Graves' hyperthyroidism and ophthalmopathy. Findings and caveats of the study: In blood, most of the thyroid clonotypes expanded above 0.001 were also present.

CDR1 and CDR2 (germline): LGHDT, YNNKEL (reference sequence). After removal of 4 bases from V and 0 bases from J, the junction contained 7 bases not matched to a gene. CDR3 length: 18 amino acids. TCR beta CDR3 region amplification was performed from RNA transcripts. During a first-round RT-PCR of the TCR CDR3, the HTBI primer set was used. Via MiXCR, TCRdb re-called the multiplex PCR reads, giving one row per CDR3 protein. The data show about 290,000 distinct CDR3 sequences, roughly 19% seen once. Among ophthalmopathy patients, the Clinical Activity Score reached at least 3, the NOSPECS grade reached at least 4, and duration remained under 3 months. Criteria for exclusion of patients were uncontrolled infection, other autoimmune disease, pregnancy or lactation. This clonotype was picked up a small number of times. Its target is not known.

The receptor was derived from a man aged 50-60 years with Graves' ophthalmopathy. The source material was blood. This chain joins TRBV3-1 and TRBJ2-1; 12 nucleotides align to TRBD2. As DNA, the CDR3 is TGTGCCAGCAGCCCCGGGACTAGCGGGCCTTCCTCCTACAATGAGCAGTTCTTC. Its protein is CASSPGTSGPSSYNEQFF.